These 20 T cell receptor beta chains were sequenced from one sample in a study of control samples from healthy donors and cancer patients. Libraries were prepared by immunoSEQ multiplex PCR; TCRdb keeps only in-frame clonotypes and omits some of them. This sample yields roughly 370,000 clones, of which roughly 90% are seen a single time; around 6.5% belongs to the top ten. The sample was PBMCs. The receptors were sampled from a man aged 40-50 years with head and neck cancer.

The chain uses TRBV9 and TRBJ2-1, with a possible D match to TRBD2 (6 bases). With 4 bases removed from V and 5 bases from J, the gap between germline ends came to 16 bases. Germline lookup yields CDR1 SGDLS and CDR2 YYNGEE. The CDR3 has 15 amino acids. The CDR3 DNA follows: TGTGCCAGCAGCTCAACGGCTAGCGCGAACAATGAGCAGTTCTTC. Its translation: CASSSTASANNEQFF.

The genes are TRBV19 and TRBJ1-6; tentatively, D is TRBD1 (5 bases). CDR1 and CDR2 (germline): LNHDA, SQIVND (reference sequence). V lost 5 bases, J lost 5 bases, and 10 bases lay in between. The CDR3 length is 14 residues. In DNA form, the CDR3 reads TGTGCCAGTAGTTACGACAGAGATAATTCACCCCTCCACTTT. Protein product: CASSYDRDNSPLHF.

The chain employs TRBV30 and TRBJ1-3; perhaps TRBD1 as D (5 bases). The CDR3 length is 14 residues. Trimming stripped 7 bases from V and 5 bases from J, with 18 bases between. Looked up from germline, CDR1 is GTSNPN and CDR2 is SVGIG (reference sequence). DNA for the CDR3: TGTGCCTCGGAGGGGCCCCCAAACCGAAACACCATATATTTT. Amino acid sequence: CASEGPPNRNTIYF.

As regards this clone: Other DNA sequences in the sample encode the same CDR3. The chain employs TRBV29-1 and TRBJ1-2; TRBD1 might be the D (6 bases). Germline CDR1 reads SQVTM; CDR2 reads ANQGSEA. There are 13 residues in the CDR3. Deletions cut 4 bases from V and 0 bases from J, with 9 bases between. In DNA, the CDR3 is TGCAGCGTTGTGGGACAAGCTAACTATGGCTACACCTTC. Translation gives CSVVGQANYGYTF.

V gene TRBV5-1 combines with J gene TRBJ2-3; the D call may be TRBD1 or TRBD2 (5 bases each). V was clipped by 2 bases and J by 1 base, with 11 bases between them. This CDR3 is 15 amino acids long. Germline assignment: CDR1 SGHRS and CDR2 YFSETQ. The CDR3 reads CASSFGLTGTDTQYF. CDR3 nucleotides: TGCGCCAGCAGCTTCGGACTGACAGGCACAGATACGCAGTATTTT.

A remark on this clone: Other DNA sequences of this sample code for an identical CDR3. The rearrangement joins TRBV5-1 to TRBJ2-4; no reliable D call. CDR3 size: 14 residues. The germline CDR1 and CDR2 sequences are SGHRS and YFSETQ. Trimming removed 2 bases from V and 1 base from J, with 7 bases in between. CDR3 sequence: CASSLEEAKNIQYF. In DNA form, the CDR3 reads TGCGCCAGCAGCTTAGAGGAGGCCAAAAACATTCAGTACTTC.

In its sample, this clone was seen a few times. The V and J genes are TRBV10-3 and TRBJ2-5, with 14 bases lining up with TRBD2. The V gene's germline CDR1 is ENHRY and CDR2 SYGVKD. The CDR3 is 17 residues long. V shed 10 bases and J 5 bases; nucleotides not matched to a gene: 15. The CDR3 spells CATWGGTSGSSSETQYF. The CDR3 DNA reads TGTGCCACCTGGGGAGGGACTAGCGGGAGCTCCTCGGAGACCCAGTACTTC.

In the case of this clone: Other DNA sequences in the same sample also yield this CDR3. This sequence joins TRBV7-2 and TRBJ2-7; no firm D call. Germline lookup yields CDR1 SGHTA and CDR2 FQGNSA. The CDR3 spans 11 residues. Trimming stripped 2 bases from V and 6 bases from J, with 5 bases between. The CDR3 region has the DNA TGTGCCAGCAGCTTATCCCCCGAGCAGTACTTC. It yields the protein CASSLSPEQYF.

V is TRBV10-3 and J is TRBJ1-1; possible D gene TRBD1, 6 bases. The V and J ends lost 4 bases and 4 bases respectively, with 13 bases between them. There are 14 residues in the CDR3. CDR1 is ENHRY and CDR2 is SYGVKD in the germline V gene. The CDR3 sequence is CAISATGPFTEAFF. For the CDR3, the DNA is TGTGCCATCAGTGCCACAGGGCCCTTCACTGAAGCTTTCTTT.

The gene calls are TRBV6-5 and TRBJ1-2, with D hard to call. The CDR3 is 14 residues long. Germline values: CDR1 MNHEY, CDR2 SVGAGI. The V gene lost 3 bases and the J gene lost 4 bases, with 12 bases spanning the gap. The CDR3 reads CASSYSIQAYGYTF. The CDR3 DNA reads TGTGCCAGCAGTTATAGTATCCAGGCCTATGGCTACACCTTC.

The chain uses TRBV7-8 and TRBJ2-1; D gene ambiguous. V gave up 5 bases and J gave up 0 bases, with 11 bases separating them. The CDR3 is 15 residues long. Looked up from germline, CDR1 is SGHVS and CDR2 is FQNEAQ. The CDR3 protein is CASSIGMSSYNEQFF. CDR3 nucleotide sequence: TGTGCCAGCAGCATAGGGATGAGCTCCTACAATGAGCAGTTCTTC.

The rearrangement links TRBV10-3 to TRBJ1-2; D perhaps matches TRBD1 (6 bases). The CDR3 spans 14 residues. Per the germline V gene, CDR1 is ENHRY and CDR2 is SYGVKD. Between the trimmed V and J ends, which lost 3 bases and 3 bases, there was a span of 11 bases. The CDR3 DNA is TGTGCCATCAGTGAAGGGGGGAATGACTATGGCTACACCTTC. This sequence encodes CAISEGGNDYGYTF.

The V and J genes are TRBV6-2 or TRBV6-3 and TRBJ1-2; maybe TRBD1 (6 bases). Between the trimmed V and J ends, which lost 5 bases and 5 bases, there was a span of 15 bases. Germline V lookup: CDR1 MNHEY, CDR2 SVGEGT. The CDR3 has 14 residues. CDR3 DNA: TGTGCCAGCAGTCCCTTCCGACAGGATTATGGCTACACCTTC. As protein: CASSPFRQDYGYTF.

The chain joins TRBV29-1 to TRBJ2-7; the match to TRBD1 covers 7 bases. The length of the CDR3 is 12 residues. From germline, CDR1 is SQVTM and CDR2 ANQGSEA. V trimming: 6 bases; J trimming: 7 bases; junction bases outside the gene matches: 9. CDR3 region: CSVPQGSGEQYF. CDR3 in DNA: TGCAGCGTGCCACAGGGGTCCGGGGAGCAGTACTTC.

The chain employs TRBV9 and TRBJ2-7; no reliable D call. Per germline, CDR1 SGDLS and CDR2 YYNGEE. CDR3 length: 14 residues. The V end lost 0 bases, the J end lost 2 bases, and 9 bases lay between the germline ends. The CDR3 DNA sequence: TGTGCCAGCAGCGTAGGGGGTGAGACCTACGAGCAGTACTTC. Its protein is CASSVGGETYEQYF.

This clone was seen once. The chain joins TRBV28 to TRBJ2-7, with no clear D. The CDR3 sequence is 14 residues long. The V end lost 6 bases, the J end lost 3 bases, and 15 bases lay between the germline ends. Germline CDR1 reads MDHEN; CDR2 reads SYDVKM. This CDR3 reads CASSLAGLYYEQYF. For the CDR3, the DNA is TGTGCCAGCAGCCTGGCCGGGCTGTACTACGAGCAGTACTTC.

The chain is built from TRBV5-3 and TRBJ2-2, with D perhaps matching TRBD1 or TRBD2 (5 bases each). TRBV5-3 belongs to the ORF category, with a function that is uncertain. V was pared by 1 base and J by 6 bases, with 10 bases between. The CDR3 runs to 14 residues. The CDR3 region has the DNA TGTGCCAGAAGCTTGTGGGGGTATGCCGGGGAGCTGTTTTTT. Residues: CARSLWGYAGELFF.

V gene TRBV4-1 combines with J gene TRBJ1-5; D unclear. Per germline, CDR1 MGHRA and CDR2 YSYEKL. V lost 4 bases, J lost 13 bases, and 17 bases lay in between. The CDR3 loop spans 13 amino acids. DNA for the CDR3: TGCGCCAGCAGCCTAACAATCGGAACAGAACAGCATTTT. Residues: CASSLTIGTEQHF.

This clone showed up just a few times. V and J are TRBV27 and TRBJ2-7; 7 positions match TRBD1. Germline V gene data show CDR1 as MNHEY and CDR2 as SMNVEV (reference sequence). Losses at the gene ends were 10 bases for V and 3 bases for J; bases not matched to a gene: 6. This CDR3 region has 12 residues. The CDR3 region is CATGDRRYEQYF. The CDR3 DNA follows: TGTGCCACAGGGGACAGACGCTACGAGCAGTACTTC.

This clone was recorded once. This chain connects TRBV11-2 to TRBJ2-5; 8 bases line up with TRBD2. This CDR3 contains 16 residues. Germline V gene sequence: CDR1 SGHAT, CDR2 FQNNGV. Trimming removed 1 base from V and 4 bases from J; junction bases left unmatched: 8. The CDR3 reads CASSLAGGPLAETQYF. In nucleotides, the CDR3 is TGTGCCAGCAGCTTAGCGGGAGGGCCGCTTGCAGAGACCCAGTACTTC.